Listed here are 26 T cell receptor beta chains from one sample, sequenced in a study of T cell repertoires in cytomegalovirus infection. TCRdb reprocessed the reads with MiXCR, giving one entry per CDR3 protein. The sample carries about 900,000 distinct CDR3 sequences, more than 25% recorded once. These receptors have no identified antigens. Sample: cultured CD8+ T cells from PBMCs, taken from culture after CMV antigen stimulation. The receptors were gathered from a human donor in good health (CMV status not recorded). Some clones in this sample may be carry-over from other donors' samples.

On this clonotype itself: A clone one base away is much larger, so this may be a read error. The CDR3, as DNA: TGTGTCAGCAGCTTAGGGTCGGGACTAGGCCAAAACAATGAGCAGTTCTTC. Translation gives CVSSLGSGLGQNNEQFF. The rearrangement uses TRBV7-6 and TRBJ2-1; 8 nucleotides match TRBD2. Per germline, CDR1 SGHVS and CDR2 FNYEAQ. CDR3 length: 17 amino acids.

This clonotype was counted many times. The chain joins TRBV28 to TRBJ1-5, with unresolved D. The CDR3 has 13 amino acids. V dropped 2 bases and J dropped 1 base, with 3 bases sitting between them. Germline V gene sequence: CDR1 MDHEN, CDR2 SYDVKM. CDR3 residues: CASSLTSNQPQHF. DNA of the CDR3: TGTGCCAGCAGTTTAACAAGCAATCAGCCCCAGCATTTT.

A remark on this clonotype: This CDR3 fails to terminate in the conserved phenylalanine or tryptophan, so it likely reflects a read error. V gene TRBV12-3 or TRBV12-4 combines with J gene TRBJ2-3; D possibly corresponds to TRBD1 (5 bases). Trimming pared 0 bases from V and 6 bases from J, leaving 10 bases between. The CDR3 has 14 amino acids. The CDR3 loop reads CASSLALRVDTQYS. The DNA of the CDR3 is TGTGCCAGCAGTTTAGCGCTCAGGGTTGATACGCAGTATTCT.

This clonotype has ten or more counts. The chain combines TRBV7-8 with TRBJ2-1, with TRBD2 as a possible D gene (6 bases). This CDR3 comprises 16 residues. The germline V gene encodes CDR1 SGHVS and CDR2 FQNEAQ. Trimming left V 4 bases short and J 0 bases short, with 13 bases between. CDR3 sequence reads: CASSSWEEPSYNEQFF. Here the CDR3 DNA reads TGTGCCAGCAGCTCCTGGGAGGAGCCCTCCTACAATGAGCAGTTCTTC. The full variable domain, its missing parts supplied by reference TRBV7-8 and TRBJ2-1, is GAGVSQSPRYKVAKRGQDVALRCDPISGHVSLFWYQQALGQGPEFLTYFQNEAQLDKSGLPSDRFFAERPEGSVSTLKIQRTQQEDSAVYLCASSSWEEPSYNEQFFGPGTRLTVL.

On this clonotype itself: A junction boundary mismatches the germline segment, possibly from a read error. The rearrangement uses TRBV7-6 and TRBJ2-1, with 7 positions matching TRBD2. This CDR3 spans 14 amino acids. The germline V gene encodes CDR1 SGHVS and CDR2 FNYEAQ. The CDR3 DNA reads TGTGCTAGCAGCTTAGGGGAGGGATACAATGAGCAGTTCTTC. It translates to CASSLGEGYNEQFF.

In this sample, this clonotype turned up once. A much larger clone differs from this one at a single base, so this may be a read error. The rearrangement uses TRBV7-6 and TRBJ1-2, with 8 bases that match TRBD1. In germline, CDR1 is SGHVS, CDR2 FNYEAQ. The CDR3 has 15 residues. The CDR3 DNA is TGTGTCAGCAGCTTAGCGGGGGACAGGTCCTATGGCTACACCTTC. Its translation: CVSSLAGDRSYGYTF.

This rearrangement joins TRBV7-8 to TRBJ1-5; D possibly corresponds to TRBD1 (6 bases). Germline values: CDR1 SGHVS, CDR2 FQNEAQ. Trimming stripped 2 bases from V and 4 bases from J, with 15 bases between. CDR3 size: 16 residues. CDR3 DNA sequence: TGTGCCAGCAGCTTATCGCGACAGGCTCTTAATCAGCCCCAGCATTTT. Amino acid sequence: CASSLSRQALNQPQHF. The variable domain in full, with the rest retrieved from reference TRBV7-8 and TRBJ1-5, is GAGVSQSPRYKVAKRGQDVALRCDPISGHVSLFWYQQALGQGPEFLTYFQNEAQLDKSGLPSDRFFAERPEGSVSTLKIQRTQQEDSAVYLCASSLSRQALNQPQHFGDGTRLSIL.

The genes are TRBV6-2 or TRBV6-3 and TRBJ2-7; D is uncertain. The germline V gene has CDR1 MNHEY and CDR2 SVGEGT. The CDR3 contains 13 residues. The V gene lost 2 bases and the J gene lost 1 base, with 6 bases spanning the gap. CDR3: CASSYAESYEQYV. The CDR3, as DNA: TGTGCCAGCAGTTACGCCGAATCCTACGAGCAGTACGTC.

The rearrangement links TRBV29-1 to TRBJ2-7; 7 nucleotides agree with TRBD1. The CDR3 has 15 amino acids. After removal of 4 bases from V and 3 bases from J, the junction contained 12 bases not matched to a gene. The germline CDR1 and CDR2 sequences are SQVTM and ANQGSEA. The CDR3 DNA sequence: TGCAGCGTTGGGGCTAACAGGGGTGGTCGCTACGAGCAGTACTTC. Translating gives CSVGANRGGRYEQYF.

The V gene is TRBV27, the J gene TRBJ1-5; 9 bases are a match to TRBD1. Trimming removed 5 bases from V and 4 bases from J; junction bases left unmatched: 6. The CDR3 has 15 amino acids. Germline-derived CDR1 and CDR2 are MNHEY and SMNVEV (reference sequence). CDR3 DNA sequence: TGTGCCAGCAGTACCGGGACAGGGTGGAATCAGCCCCAGCATTTT. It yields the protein CASSTGTGWNQPQHF.

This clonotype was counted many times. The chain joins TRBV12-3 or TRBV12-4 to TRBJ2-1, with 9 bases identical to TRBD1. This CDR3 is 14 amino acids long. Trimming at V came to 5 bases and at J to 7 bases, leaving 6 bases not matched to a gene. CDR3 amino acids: CASSEFGQGNEQFF. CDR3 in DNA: TGTGCCAGCAGTGAATTCGGACAGGGGAATGAGCAGTTCTTC.

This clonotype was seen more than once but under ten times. The CDR3 DNA reads TGTGCCAGCAGCCCCTCGGTCTATGGCTACACCTTC. Amino acids: CASSPSVYGYTF. The rearrangement uses TRBV12-3 or TRBV12-4 and TRBJ1-2; D unresolved. The CDR3 runs to 12 residues. Deletions cut 6 bases from V and 4 bases from J, with 9 bases between.

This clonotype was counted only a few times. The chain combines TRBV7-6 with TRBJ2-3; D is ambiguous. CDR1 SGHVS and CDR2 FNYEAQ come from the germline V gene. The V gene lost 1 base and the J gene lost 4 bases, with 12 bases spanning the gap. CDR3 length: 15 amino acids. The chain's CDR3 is CASSLVPDHADTQYF. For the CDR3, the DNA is TGTGCCAGCAGCTTAGTCCCCGACCACGCAGATACGCAGTATTTT.

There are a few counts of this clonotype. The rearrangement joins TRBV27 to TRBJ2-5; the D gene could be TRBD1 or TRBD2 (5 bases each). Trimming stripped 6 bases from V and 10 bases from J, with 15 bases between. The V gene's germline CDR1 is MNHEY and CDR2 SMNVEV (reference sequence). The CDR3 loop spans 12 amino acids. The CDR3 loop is CASSSGPVNQYF. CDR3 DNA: TGTGCCAGCAGCTCGGGACCAGTGAACCAGTACTTC.

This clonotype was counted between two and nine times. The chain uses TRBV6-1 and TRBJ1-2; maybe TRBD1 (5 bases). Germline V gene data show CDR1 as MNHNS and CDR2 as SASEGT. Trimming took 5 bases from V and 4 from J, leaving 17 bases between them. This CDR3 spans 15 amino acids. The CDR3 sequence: CASSPRYSGGYGYTF. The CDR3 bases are TGTGCCAGCAGTCCCCGGTACTCCGGGGGCTATGGCTACACCTTC.

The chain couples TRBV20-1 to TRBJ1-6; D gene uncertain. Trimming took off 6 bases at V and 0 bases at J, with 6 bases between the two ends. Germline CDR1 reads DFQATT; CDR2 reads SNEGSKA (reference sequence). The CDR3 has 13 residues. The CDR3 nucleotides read TGCAGTGCCCGCGCCTCCTATAATTCACCCCTCCACTTT. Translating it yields CSARASYNSPLHF.

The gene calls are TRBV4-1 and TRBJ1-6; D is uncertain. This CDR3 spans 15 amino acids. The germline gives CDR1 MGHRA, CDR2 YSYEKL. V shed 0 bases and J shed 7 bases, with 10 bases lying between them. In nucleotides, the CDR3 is TGCGCCAGCAGCCAAGATAGCACTAGCAATTCACCCCTCCACTTT. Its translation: CASSQDSTSNSPLHF.

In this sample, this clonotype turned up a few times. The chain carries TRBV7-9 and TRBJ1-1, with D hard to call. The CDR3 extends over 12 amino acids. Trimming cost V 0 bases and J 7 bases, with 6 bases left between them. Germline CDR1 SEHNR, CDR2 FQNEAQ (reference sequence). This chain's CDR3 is CASSLASVEAFF. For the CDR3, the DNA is TGTGCCAGCAGCTTAGCTTCGGTTGAAGCTTTCTTT.

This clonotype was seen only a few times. The DNA of the CDR3 is TGTGCCAGCAGTTACTCGAGTAACGGTCAAGAGACCCAGTACTTC. This translates into CASSYSSNGQETQYF. The rearrangement joins TRBV6-5 to TRBJ2-5; unclear D gene. Germline V gene data show CDR1 as MNHEY and CDR2 as SVGAGI. There are 15 residues in the CDR3. Trimming removed 0 bases at V and 2 bases at J, with 10 bases between.

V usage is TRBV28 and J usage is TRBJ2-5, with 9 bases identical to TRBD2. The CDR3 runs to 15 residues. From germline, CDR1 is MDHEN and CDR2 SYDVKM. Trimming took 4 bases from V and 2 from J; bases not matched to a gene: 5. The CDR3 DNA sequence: TGTGCCAGCAGTTCCGTAGCGGGGGTGCAAGAGACCCAGTACTTC. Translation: CASSSVAGVQETQYF.

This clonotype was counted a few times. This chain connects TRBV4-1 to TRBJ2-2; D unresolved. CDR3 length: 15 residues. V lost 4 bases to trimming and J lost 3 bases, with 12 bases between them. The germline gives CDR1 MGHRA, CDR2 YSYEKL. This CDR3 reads CASSLSLADTGELFF. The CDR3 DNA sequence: TGCGCCAGCAGCCTTTCCCTGGCCGACACCGGGGAGCTGTTTTTT.

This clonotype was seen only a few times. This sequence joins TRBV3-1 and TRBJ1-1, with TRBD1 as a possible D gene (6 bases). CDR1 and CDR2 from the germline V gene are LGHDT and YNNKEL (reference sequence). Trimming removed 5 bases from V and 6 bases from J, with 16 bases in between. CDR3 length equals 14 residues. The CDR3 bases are TGTGCCAGCAGCTACGGGACGGACAGATCTGAAGCTTTCTTT. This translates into CASSYGTDRSEAFF.

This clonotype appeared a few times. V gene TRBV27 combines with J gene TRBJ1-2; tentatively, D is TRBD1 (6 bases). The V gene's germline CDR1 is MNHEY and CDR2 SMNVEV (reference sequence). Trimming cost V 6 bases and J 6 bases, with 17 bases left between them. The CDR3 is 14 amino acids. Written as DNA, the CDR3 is TGTGCCAGCAGCATGAGACAGGAGATAAATGGCTACACCTTC. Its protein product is CASSMRQEINGYTF.

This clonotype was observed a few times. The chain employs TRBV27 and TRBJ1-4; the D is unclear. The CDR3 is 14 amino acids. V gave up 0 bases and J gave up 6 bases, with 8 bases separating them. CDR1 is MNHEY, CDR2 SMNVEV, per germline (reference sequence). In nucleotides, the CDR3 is TGTGCCAGCAGTTTATCGTACGAGGATGAAAAACTGTTTTTT. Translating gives CASSLSYEDEKLFF.

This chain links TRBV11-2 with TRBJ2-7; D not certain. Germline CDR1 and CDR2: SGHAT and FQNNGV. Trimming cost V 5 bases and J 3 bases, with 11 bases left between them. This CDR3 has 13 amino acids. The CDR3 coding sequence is TGTGCCAGCAGCACCGGGTTATTCTACGAGCAGTACTTC. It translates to CASSTGLFYEQYF.

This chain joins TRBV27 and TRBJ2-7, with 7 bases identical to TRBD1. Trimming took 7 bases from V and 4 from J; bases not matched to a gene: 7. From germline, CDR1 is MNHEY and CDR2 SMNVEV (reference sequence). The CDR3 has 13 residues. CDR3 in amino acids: CASMKQGSYEQYV. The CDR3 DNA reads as TGTGCCAGCATGAAACAGGGGTCTTACGAGCAGTACGTC.